The entry that follows covers one T cell receptor delta chain sequence. Its antigen remains unidentified. One base away there is no much larger clone; base qualities are not given. These data originate in a study of gammadelta T cells in human blood (dated by TCRdb to 2019 to 2021). Counted from cysteine to phenylalanine, this CDR3 has 16 amino acids. CDR3 DNA is the only sequence kept; it has 48 bases, read in frame from the first base. CDR1 GEAIGNYY and CDR2 EKD are derived from the germline V gene. V ends up 0 bases short and J 2 bases short, with an unmatched junction base count of 0. What the authors observed across the whole study: The study reported that microbial exposure appeared to drive polyclonal expansion of innate gamma-delta T cells immediately after birth.

Library preparation was by RT-PCR. The sample was run on an Illumina MiSeq. For TCRdb, the public reads were processed anew by CATT, and duplicate DNA sequences were folded into one row. The sample profile shows under 950 delta-chain clones; roughly 51% of them were found once. Clones ranked in the top ten supply about 24% of the sample. The V and J genes are TRDV2 and TRDJ3; 7 central bases correspond to TRDD3. The clonotype comes from a newborn. Sample: Vgamma9Vdelta2 gamma-delta T cells from cord blood. The sequenced DNA is TGTGCCTGTGACACCGGGGATACCTGGGACACCCGACAGATGTTTTTC. The resulting protein is CACDTGDTWDTRQMFF.